This entry lists 4 T cell receptor beta chains sequenced from one sample in a study of T-cell reconstitution after alpha-beta-depleted transplantation in children. Preparation of the TCRbeta library used unique molecular identifiers. TCRdb recomputed calls from the PCR reads with MiXCR, one row per CDR3 protein. The sample has 500,000 to 750,000 distinct CDR3 sequences; 20% to 30% are singletons. Sequenced material: PBMCs, taken before TCRalphabeta/CD19-depleted stem cell transplant. Receptor source: a boy less than two years old with Wiskott-Aldrich syndrome, due to receive a stem cell transplant.

The chain couples TRBV20-1 to TRBJ2-7; D not resolved. Germline loops: CDR1 DFQATT, CDR2 SNEGSKA (reference sequence). The V and J ends lost 5 bases and 3 bases respectively, with 17 bases between them. The CDR3 sequence is 14 residues long. This CDR3 is CSAPLGGGLYEQYF. As DNA, the CDR3 is TGCAGTGCTCCCCTCGGTGGTGGCCTCTACGAGCAGTACTTC.

The chain links TRBV20-1 to TRBJ1-1; D may be TRBD1 (5 bases). The V gene's germline CDR1 is DFQATT and CDR2 SNEGSKA (reference sequence). Trimming took off 0 bases at V and 5 bases at J, with 10 bases between the two ends. This CDR3 is 13 amino acids long. CDR3 sequence (DNA): TGCAGTGCTAGAGATCGCCGGACAACTGAAGCTTTCTTT. This codes for CSARDRRTTEAFF.

The rearrangement joins TRBV18 to TRBJ2-5; TRBD1 matches 8 bases. This CDR3 is 15 amino acids long. Trimming removed 5 bases from V and 4 bases from J; junction bases left unmatched: 9. Germline CDR1 and CDR2: KGHSH and LQKENI. The CDR3 region is CASSVNQGAGETQYF. The CDR3 region has the DNA TGTGCCAGCTCAGTAAACCAGGGGGCCGGAGAGACCCAGTACTTC.

This clonotype turned up a few times. This rearrangement joins TRBV4-1 to TRBJ1-4; the D gene is possibly TRBD1 (6 bases). CDR1 and CDR2 from the germline V gene are MGHRA and YSYEKL. The ends were cut back, 4 bases at V and 7 bases at J, with 22 bases in the middle. This CDR3 is built from 17 residues. The CDR3 DNA sequence: TGCGCCAGCAGCCCCGGCAGGGACACCCTTCGAAGTGAAAAACTGTTTTTT. It specifies CASSPGRDTLRSEKLFF.